This is a list of T cell receptor beta chains from one sample in a study of early T cells in non-severe SARS-CoV-2 infection. Each CDR3 protein gets one entry after TCRdb re-called the 5' RACE reads with MiXCR. The sample lists 35,000 to 50,000 distinct CDR3 sequences, roughly 23% occurring once. The source material was whole blood, sampled at baseline. The source is an adult who was a healthcare worker with PCR-confirmed SARS-CoV-2 infection or an uninfected control (not recorded which). The CDR3 runs from the conserved cysteine through the conserved F or W. A D gene is named only where the DNA matches it firmly. The size field is filled for only some rows; it gives once, few, many or a size class.

size	V	D	J	DNA	CDR3
few	TRBV12-3/TRBV12-4	TRBD1	TRBJ2-5	TGTGCCAGCAGTTCGGACAGGGGGGAAGAGACCCAGTACTTC	CASSSDRGEETQYF
-	TRBV20-1	TRBD1	TRBJ2-3	TGCAGTGCTAGAGACCAGACAGGGGCGTCAGATACGCAGTATTTT	CSARDQTGASDTQYF
few	TRBV19	-	TRBJ2-5	TGTGCCAGTAGTATAGGAGTTGCGGGGATCGAGACCCAGTACTTC	CASSIGVAGIETQYF
-	TRBV6-2/TRBV6-3	-	TRBJ2-3	TGTGCCAGCAGTTACGAGGGGCGAGATACGCAGTATTTT	CASSYEGRDTQYF
few	TRBV7-2	-	TRBJ2-1	TGTGCCAGCAGCTTAGAGGTGAACCCCAAGCAGTTCTTC	CASSLEVNPKQFF
few	TRBV3-1	TRBD1	TRBJ1-1	TGTGCCAGCAGCCGGGACAGCGGTTCGAACACTGAAGCTTTCTTT	CASSRDSGSNTEAFF
-	TRBV3-1	-	TRBJ1-1	TGTGCCAGCAGCCAAGTTCGGGGGCTTGTAGCTTTCTTT	CASSQVRGLVAFF
-	TRBV19	-	TRBJ2-5	TGTGCCAGTAGTACCAGGACTGAAAGCCAAGAGACCCAGTACTTC	CASSTRTESQETQYF
-	TRBV20-1	-	TRBJ1-5	TGCAGTGCCACACTGCAGATCGGAGTCGGCAATCAGCCCCAGCATTTT	CSATLQIGVGNQPQHF
many	TRBV7-2	TRBD1	TRBJ2-7	TGTGCCAGCAGCCTCTCCGGGACAGGGGGGGCCCACGAGCAGTACTTC	CASSLSGTGGAHEQYF
few	TRBV3-1	TRBD1	TRBJ2-7	TGTGCCAGCAGCCAAATCGGACAGGGGATAGTCGACGAGCAGTACTTC	CASSQIGQGIVDEQYF
-	TRBV18	TRBD1	TRBJ1-5	TGTGCCAGCTCCCCTGGACAGGGAGGCCAGCCCCAGCATTTT	CASSPGQGGQPQHF
few	TRBV18	TRBD2	TRBJ2-3	TGTGCCAGCTCACTTAGGACTAGCGGTAGCACAGATACGCAGTATTTT	CASSLRTSGSTDTQYF
-	TRBV5-1	-	TRBJ1-2	TGCGCCAGCAGCTTGATGGCCCCACAGGGCTACACCTTC	CASSLMAPQGYTF
-	TRBV7-2	-	TRBJ2-4	TGTGCCAGCAGCCCCCTTGGGGACATTCAGTACTTC	CASSPLGDIQYF
few	TRBV28	-	TRBJ2-7	TGTGCCAGCAGTTTATTCTACGAGCAGTACTTC	CASSLFYEQYF
few	TRBV15	-	TRBJ1-2	TGTGCCACCAGCAGAGATCGCGGTTCGCTCGTTGACTACACCTTC	CATSRDRGSLVDYTF
-	TRBV11-3	-	TRBJ2-7	TGTGCCAGCAGCTTAAGCTCGGGGGGCACCTCCTACGAGCAGTACTTC	CASSLSSGGTSYEQYF
few	TRBV20-1	TRBD2	TRBJ2-5	TGCAGTGCCATACAAGGGACTAGCGAATTATTGGGAGAGACCCAGTACTTC	CSAIQGTSELLGETQYF
-	TRBV7-6	-	TRBJ2-7	TGTGCCTCCGGTCCCCCGGAGGACGAGCAGTACTTC	CASGPPEDEQYF
-	TRBV12-3/TRBV12-4	-	TRBJ2-7	TGTGCCAGCAGTCGCAGCCACGAGCAGTACTTC	CASSRSHEQYF
-	TRBV27	TRBD1	TRBJ2-2	TGTGCCAGCAGTCCACCCCCCGGGACAGGCACCGGGGAGCTGTTTTTT	CASSPPPGTGTGELFF
few	TRBV6-5	-	TRBJ2-3	TGTGCCAGCAGCCAGACAGGAAGGACAGATACGCAGTATTTT	CASSQTGRTDTQYF
many	TRBV29-1	TRBD1	TRBJ1-1	TGCAGCGTTGATGCCGGGACAGGGTACACTGAAGCTTTCTTT	CSVDAGTGYTEAFF